This passage covers 10 T cell receptor beta chains from one sample sequenced in a study of Graves' ophthalmopathy and Graves' hyperthyroidism. RNA transcripts yielded amplified TCR beta CDR3 regions. RT-PCR was first run with HTBI primers, then multiplex PCR in a second round. Via MiXCR, TCRdb re-called the multiplex PCR reads, giving one row per CDR3 protein. The sample includes 300,000 to 400,000 distinct CDR3 sequences, about 18% of them seen just once. Input material: peripheral blood. The receptors originated from an adult woman with stable Graves' hyperthyroidism.

This clonotype was counted at least ten times. V and J are TRBV5-1 and TRBJ2-5; TRBD1 agrees at 7 bases. Looked up from germline, CDR1 is SGHRS and CDR2 is YFSETQ. The CDR3 spans 13 residues. Losses at the gene ends were 4 bases for V and 2 bases for J; bases not matched to a gene: 2. CDR3 region: CASSHRGQETQYF. The CDR3 coding sequence is TGCGCCAGCAGCCACAGGGGTCAAGAGACCCAGTACTTC.

In this sample, this clonotype turned up many times. The V call is TRBV10-3, the J call TRBJ1-3, with no clear D. The V and J ends lost 7 bases and 4 bases respectively, with 8 bases between them. The CDR3 has 12 amino acids. Looked up from germline, CDR1 is ENHRY and CDR2 is SYGVKD. CDR3 coding DNA: TGTGCCATCATGGACCAGGGAAACACCATATATTTT. It encodes CAIMDQGNTIYF.

This clonotype came up a few times. The V and J genes are TRBV20-1 and TRBJ1-5; a possible D gene is TRBD1 (5 bases). CDR1 is DFQATT and CDR2 is SNEGSKA in the germline V gene (reference sequence). Between the trimmed V and J ends, which lost 1 base and 0 bases, there was a span of 22 bases. This CDR3 comprises 19 residues. CDR3 bases: TGCAGTGCTAGAGTCGAAAGTTTGGCAGGGTTCGGTAGCAATCAGCCCCAGCATTTT. Translated: CSARVESLAGFGSNQPQHF.

This clonotype was seen ten or more times. J is TRBJ2-7 and V is TRBV28, with D possibly matching TRBD2 (6 bases). In germline, CDR1 is MDHEN, CDR2 SYDVKM. CDR3 length: 16 residues. Trimming pared 4 bases from V and 0 bases from J, leaving 16 bases between. The CDR3 is CASSSWWRAISYEQYF. In nucleotides, the CDR3 is TGTGCCAGCAGTTCGTGGTGGAGGGCAATCTCCTACGAGCAGTACTTC.

This clonotype was recorded a few times. The gene calls are TRBV19 and TRBJ1-1; D is possibly TRBD1 (6 bases). The CDR3 contains 13 residues. Between the trimmed V and J ends, which lost 5 bases and 5 bases, there was a span of 12 bases. Germline CDR1 is LNHDA and CDR2 is SQIVND (reference sequence). CDR3: CASSFRGRTEAFF. The DNA for the CDR3 is TGTGCCAGTAGTTTCCGGGGGCGAACTGAAGCTTTCTTT.

The J gene is TRBJ1-2, the V gene TRBV30; 10 bases fit TRBD1. Germline V gives CDR1 GTSNPN, CDR2 SVGIG (reference sequence). The CDR3 sequence is 15 residues long. The V gene end was trimmed by 0 bases and the J gene end by 8 bases; junction bases not matched to a gene: 9. CDR3 amino acids: CAWSVHGTGVGGYTF. The CDR3 DNA sequence: TGTGCCTGGAGTGTACACGGGACAGGGGTTGGGGGCTACACCTTC.

This clonotype was counted ten times or more. The J gene is TRBJ2-5, the V gene TRBV6-2 or TRBV6-3; no clear D. V was clipped by 2 bases and J by 3 bases, with 13 bases between them. Per germline, CDR1 MNHEY and CDR2 SVGEGT. The CDR3 contains 15 residues. The CDR3 coding sequence is TGTGCCAGCAGTTACCCAGATGTACCCAAAGAGACCCAGTACTTC. Its protein is CASSYPDVPKETQYF.

This clonotype was counted many times. V and J are TRBV12-3 or TRBV12-4 and TRBJ2-2, with 9 bases matching TRBD1. V lost 0 bases, J lost 1 base, and 12 bases stayed unmatched. This CDR3 is built from 20 residues. CDR3 in DNA: TGTGCCAGCAGTTTAGCGGCCGGGACAGGGATAACCCTGAACACCGGGGAGCTGTTTTTT. As protein: CASSLAAGTGITLNTGELFF.

As for this clonotype: This sequence may be a read error, since a much larger clone differs from it by one base. The final CDR3 position lacks the conserved phenylalanine or tryptophan, pointing to a likely read error. The chain carries TRBV27 and TRBJ1-2, with D possibly TRBD1 on 5 matching bases. The CDR3 sequence is 15 residues long. Germline V CDR1 and CDR2: MNHEY, SMNVEV (reference sequence). Trimming removed 4 bases from V and 6 bases from J, with 18 bases in between. Written as DNA, the CDR3 is TGTGCCAGCAGTTCTCGGGACGCCAATTCGGATGGCTACACCGTC. Translated: CASSSRDANSDGYTV.

The CDR3 region has the DNA TGTGCCAGCAGCCCAACCCACACTGAAGCTTTCTTT. It specifies CASSPTHTEAFF. The chain recombines TRBV4-2 with TRBJ1-1; D not resolved. The CDR3 spans 12 residues. CDR1 LGHNA and CDR2 YNFKEQ come from the germline V gene. Between the trimmed V and J ends, which lost 4 bases and 3 bases, there was a span of 6 bases.